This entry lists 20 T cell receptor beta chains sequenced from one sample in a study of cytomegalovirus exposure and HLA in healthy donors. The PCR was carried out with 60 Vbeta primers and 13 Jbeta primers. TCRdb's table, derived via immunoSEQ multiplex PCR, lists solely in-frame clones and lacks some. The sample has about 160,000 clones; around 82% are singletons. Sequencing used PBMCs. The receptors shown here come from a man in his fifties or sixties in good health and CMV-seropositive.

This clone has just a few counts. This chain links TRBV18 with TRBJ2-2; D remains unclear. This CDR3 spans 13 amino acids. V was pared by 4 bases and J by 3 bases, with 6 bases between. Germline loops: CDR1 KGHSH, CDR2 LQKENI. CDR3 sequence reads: CASSLLDTGELFF. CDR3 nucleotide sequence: TGTGCCAGCTCACTTCTTGACACCGGGGAGCTGTTTTTT.

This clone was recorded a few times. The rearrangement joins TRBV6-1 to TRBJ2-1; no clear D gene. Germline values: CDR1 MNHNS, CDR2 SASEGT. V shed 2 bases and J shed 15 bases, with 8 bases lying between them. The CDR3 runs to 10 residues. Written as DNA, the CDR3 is TGTGCCAGCAGTGAACGTTCCCCGTTCTTC. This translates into CASSERSPFF.

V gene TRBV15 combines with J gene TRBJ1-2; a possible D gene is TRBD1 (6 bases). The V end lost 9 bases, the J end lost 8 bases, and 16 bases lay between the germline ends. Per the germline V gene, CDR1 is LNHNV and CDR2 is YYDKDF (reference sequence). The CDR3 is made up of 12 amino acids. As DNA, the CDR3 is TGTGCCACTCGGTGGCAGGGGTCAGGCTACACCTTC. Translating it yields CATRWQGSGYTF.

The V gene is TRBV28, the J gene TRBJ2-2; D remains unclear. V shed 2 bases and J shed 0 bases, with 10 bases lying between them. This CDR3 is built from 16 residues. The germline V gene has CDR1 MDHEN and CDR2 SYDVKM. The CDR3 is CASSLPDWTNTGELFF. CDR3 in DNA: TGTGCCAGCAGTTTACCCGACTGGACGAACACCGGGGAGCTGTTTTTT.

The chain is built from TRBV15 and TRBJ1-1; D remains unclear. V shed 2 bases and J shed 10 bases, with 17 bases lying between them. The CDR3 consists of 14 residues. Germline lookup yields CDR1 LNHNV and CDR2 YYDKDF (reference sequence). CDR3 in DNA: TGTGCCACCAGCAGAACGACCCCGACCGAGGGAGCTTTCTTT. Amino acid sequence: CATSRTTPTEGAFF.

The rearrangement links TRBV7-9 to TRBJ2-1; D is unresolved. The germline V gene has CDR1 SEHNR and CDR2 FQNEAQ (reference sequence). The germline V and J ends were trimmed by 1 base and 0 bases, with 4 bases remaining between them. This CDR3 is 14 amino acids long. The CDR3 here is CASSLDLSYNEQFF. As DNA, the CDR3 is TGTGCCAGCAGCTTAGATCTCTCCTACAATGAGCAGTTCTTC.

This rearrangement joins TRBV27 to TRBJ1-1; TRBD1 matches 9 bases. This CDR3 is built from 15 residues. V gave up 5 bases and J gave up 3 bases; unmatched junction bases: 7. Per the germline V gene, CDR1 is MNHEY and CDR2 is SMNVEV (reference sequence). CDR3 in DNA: TGTGCCAGCAGTCCTCTCGGACAGGGGTACACTGAAGCTTTCTTT. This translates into CASSPLGQGYTEAFF.

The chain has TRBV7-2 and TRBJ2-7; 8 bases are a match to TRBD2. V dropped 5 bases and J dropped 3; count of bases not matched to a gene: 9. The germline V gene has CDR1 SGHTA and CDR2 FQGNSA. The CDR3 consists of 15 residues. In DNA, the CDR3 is TGTGCCAGCAGCCCAATAGCGGGACCTTTCTACGAGCAGTACTTC. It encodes CASSPIAGPFYEQYF. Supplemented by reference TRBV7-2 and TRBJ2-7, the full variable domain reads GAGVSQSPSNKVTEKGKDVELRCDPISGHTALYWYRQSLGQGLEFLIYFQGNSAPDKSGLPSDRFSAERTGGSVSTLTIQRTQQEDSAVYLCASSPIAGPFYEQYFGPGTRLTVT.

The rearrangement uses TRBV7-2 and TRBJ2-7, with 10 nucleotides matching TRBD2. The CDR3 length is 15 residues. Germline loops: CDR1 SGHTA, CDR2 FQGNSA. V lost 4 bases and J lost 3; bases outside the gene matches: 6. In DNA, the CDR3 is TGTGCCAGCAGCTCCACAGCGGGAGGGGACTACGAGCAGTACTTC. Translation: CASSSTAGGDYEQYF. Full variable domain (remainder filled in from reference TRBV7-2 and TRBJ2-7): GAGVSQSPSNKVTEKGKDVELRCDPISGHTALYWYRQSLGQGLEFLIYFQGNSAPDKSGLPSDRFSAERTGGSVSTLTIQRTQQEDSAVYLCASSSTAGGDYEQYFGPGTRLTVT.

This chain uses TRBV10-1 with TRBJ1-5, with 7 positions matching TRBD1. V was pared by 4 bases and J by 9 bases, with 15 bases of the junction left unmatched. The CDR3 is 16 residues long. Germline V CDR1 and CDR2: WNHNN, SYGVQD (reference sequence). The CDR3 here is CASSVVQGKRTLPQHF. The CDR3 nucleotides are TGCGCCAGCAGTGTAGTACAGGGGAAGAGGACTCTGCCCCAGCATTTT.

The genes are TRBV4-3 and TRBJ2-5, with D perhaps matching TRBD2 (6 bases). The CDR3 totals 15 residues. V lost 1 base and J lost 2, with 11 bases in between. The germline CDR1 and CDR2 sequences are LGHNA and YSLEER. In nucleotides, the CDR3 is TGCGCCAGCAGCCAAGTGGCGGGGCCACAAGAGACCCAGTACTTC. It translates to CASSQVAGPQETQYF.

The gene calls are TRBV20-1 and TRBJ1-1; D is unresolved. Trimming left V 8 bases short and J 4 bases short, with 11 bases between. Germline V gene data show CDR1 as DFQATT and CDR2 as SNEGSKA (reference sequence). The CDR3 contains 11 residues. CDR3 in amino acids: CSSPRGTEAFF. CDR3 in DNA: TGCAGTTCGCCTCGGGGCACTGAAGCTTTCTTT.

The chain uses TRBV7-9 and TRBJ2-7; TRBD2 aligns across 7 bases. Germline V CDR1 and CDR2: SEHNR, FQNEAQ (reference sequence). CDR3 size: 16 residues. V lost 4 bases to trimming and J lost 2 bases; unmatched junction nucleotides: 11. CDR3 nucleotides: TGTGCCAGCAGCTCCCGGTCGGGACTAATAACCTACGAGCAGTACTTC. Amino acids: CASSSRSGLITYEQYF.

The CDR3 loop is CASSAGIADTQYF. In DNA, the CDR3 is TGTGCCAGCAGCGCGGGGATCGCAGATACGCAGTATTTT. V and J are TRBV7-2 and TRBJ2-3; possible D gene TRBD2, 6 bases. Trimming took 5 bases from V and 4 from J, leaving 10 bases between them. The CDR3 contains 13 residues. CDR1 is SGHTA, CDR2 FQGNSA, per germline.

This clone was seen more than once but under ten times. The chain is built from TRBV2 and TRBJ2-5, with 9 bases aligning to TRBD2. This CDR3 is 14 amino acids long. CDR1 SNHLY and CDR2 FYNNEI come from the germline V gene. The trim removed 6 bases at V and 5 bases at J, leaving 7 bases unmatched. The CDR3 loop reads CASRWREGWETQYF. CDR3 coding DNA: TGTGCCAGCAGGTGGCGGGAGGGTTGGGAGACCCAGTACTTC.

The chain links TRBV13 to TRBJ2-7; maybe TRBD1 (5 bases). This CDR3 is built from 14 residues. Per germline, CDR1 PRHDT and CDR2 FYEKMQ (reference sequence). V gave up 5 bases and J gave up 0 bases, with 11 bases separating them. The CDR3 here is CASSQGVPSYEQYF. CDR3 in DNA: TGTGCCAGCAGCCAAGGGGTTCCCTCCTACGAGCAGTACTTC.

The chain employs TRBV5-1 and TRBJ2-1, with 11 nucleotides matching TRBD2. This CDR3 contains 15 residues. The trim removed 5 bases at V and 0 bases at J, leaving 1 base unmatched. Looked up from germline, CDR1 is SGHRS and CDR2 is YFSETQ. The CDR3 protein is CASSTSGSSYNEQFF. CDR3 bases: TGCGCCAGCAGTACTAGCGGGAGCTCCTACAATGAGCAGTTCTTC.

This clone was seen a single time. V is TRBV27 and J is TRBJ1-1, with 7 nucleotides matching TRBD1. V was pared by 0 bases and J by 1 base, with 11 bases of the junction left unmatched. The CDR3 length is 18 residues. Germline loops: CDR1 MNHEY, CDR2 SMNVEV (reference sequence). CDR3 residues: CASSLSPPRGQRNTEAFF. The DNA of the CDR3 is TGTGCCAGCAGTTTATCCCCCCCGCGGGGACAGAGGAACACTGAAGCTTTCTTT.

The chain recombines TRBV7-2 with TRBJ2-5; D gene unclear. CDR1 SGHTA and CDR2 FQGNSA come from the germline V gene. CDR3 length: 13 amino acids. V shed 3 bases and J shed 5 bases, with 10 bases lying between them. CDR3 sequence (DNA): TGTGCCAGCAGCTTCAACTCGTGGGAGACCCAGTACTTC. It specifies CASSFNSWETQYF.

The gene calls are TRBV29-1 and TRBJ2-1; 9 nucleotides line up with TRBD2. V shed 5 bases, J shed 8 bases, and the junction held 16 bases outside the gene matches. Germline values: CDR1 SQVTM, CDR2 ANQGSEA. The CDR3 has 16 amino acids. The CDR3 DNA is TGCAGCGTTTTCAACTCGCGGGAGGGCCCTGTAGATGAGCAGTTCTTC. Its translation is CSVFNSREGPVDEQFF.